What follows are 26 T cell receptor beta chains derived from one specimen sequenced in a study of blood T cells in healthy people across ages. For the second PCR, which ran for about 7 to 12 cycles, a sample-barcoded 5' primer and a J-beta primer mix were used. TCRdb ran MiXCR on the 5' RACE reads and lists one entry per CDR3 protein. The sample lists 700,000 to 950,000 distinct CDR3 sequences, roughly 44% occurring once. Sequenced sample: blood. These receptors all stem from a woman aged 60-75 years in good health.

This chain connects TRBV29-1 to TRBJ2-4; D perhaps matches TRBD2 (7 bases). The DNA end favors TRBJ2-7, so the J call may be wrong. Looked up from germline, CDR1 is SQVTM and CDR2 is ANQGSEA. The length of the CDR3 is 13 residues. The chain's CDR3 is CSVLQGGSYEQYF. The CDR3 coding sequence is TGCAGCGTGTTACAGGGAGGGAGTTACGAGCAGTACTTC.

This clonotype was seen a handful of times. V is TRBV12-3 or TRBV12-4 and J is TRBJ1-1; D unclear. The CDR3 has 14 residues. Trimming took 1 base from V and 1 from J, leaving 7 bases between them. CDR3 region: CASSLEQRNTEAFF. The CDR3 nucleotides read TGTGCCAGCAGTTTAGAGCAGAGGAACACTGAAGCTTTCTTT.

With respect to this clonotype: A much bigger clone sits one base away, suggesting this may be a read error. No conserved phenylalanine or tryptophan ends this CDR3, so it is likely a read error. The chain links TRBV6-2 or TRBV6-3 to TRBJ2-5; tentatively, D is TRBD2 (5 bases). Matching the DNA end better, TRBJ2-7 makes the J call doubtful. The length of the CDR3 is 14 residues. Germline V gene lookup returns CDR1 MNHEY and CDR2 SVGEGT. CDR3 residues: CASSPSSGSDEQYL. The CDR3 coding sequence is TGTGCCAGCAGTCCTAGCAGCGGCAGTGACGAGCAGTACTTA.

Points on this clonotype: At one end the junction does not follow the germline gene, possibly because of a read error. The chain carries TRBV18 and TRBJ2-5; TRBD1 matches at 9 bases. The CDR3 length is 15 residues. The germline CDR1 and CDR2 sequences are KGHSH and LQKENI. The DNA for the CDR3 is TGTGCCAGCTCGCCACAGGGGGCGGTTGTAAATGAGCAGTACTTC. It translates to CASSPQGAVVNEQYF.

The rearrangement uses TRBV7-9 and TRBJ2-2; D could derive from TRBD1 or TRBD2 (5 bases each). Trimming pared 6 bases from V and 6 bases from J, leaving 14 bases between. The germline gives CDR1 SEHNR, CDR2 FQNEAQ (reference sequence). This CDR3 has 14 residues. CDR3 amino acids: CASSYGAVPGELFF. DNA of the CDR3: TGTGCCAGCAGTTACGGGGCGGTCCCCGGGGAGCTGTTTTTT. The entire variable domain, with the rest obtained from reference TRBV7-9 and TRBJ2-2, is as follows: DTGVSQNPRHKITKRGQNVTFRCDPISEHNRLYWYRQTLGQGPEFLTYFQNEAQLEKSRLLSDRFSAERPKGSFSTLEIQRTEQGDSAMYLCASSYGAVPGELFFGEGSRLTVL.

This clonotype showed up many times. The chain employs TRBV10-3 and TRBJ1-2; possibly TRBD1 for D (5 bases). This CDR3 region has 13 residues. V was cut by 10 bases and J by 8 bases, with 20 bases left in between. Germline V gene data show CDR1 as ENHRY and CDR2 as SYGVKD. CDR3 sequence (DNA): TGTGCCACCCTTCGAGGGGACTTTGACGGCTACACCTTC. It is translated as CATLRGDFDGYTF.

The count of this clonotype is one. The CDR3 region has the DNA TGTGCCAGCAGTTACTTGGGCGGGTCGACGTCCTACGAGCAGTACTTC. Translating it yields CASSYLGGSTSYEQYF. V is TRBV6-5 and J is TRBJ2-7; D possibly corresponds to TRBD2 (5 bases). The CDR3 loop spans 16 amino acids. V lost 1 base and J lost 1, with 14 bases in between. Germline V lookup: CDR1 MNHEY, CDR2 SVGAGI.

The chain employs TRBV29-1 and TRBJ2-5, with D tentatively TRBD2 (5 bases). Trimming cost V 7 bases and J 9 bases, with 15 bases left between them. The CDR3 spans 11 residues. Germline CDR1 reads SQVTM; CDR2 reads ANQGSEA. In DNA form, the CDR3 reads TGCAGCGGTGACTACCGGGGAGCCCAGTACTTC. Its protein is CSGDYRGAQYF.

This clonotype showed up just a few times. CDR3 in DNA: TGTGCCAGCAGGCCACCGCGGATAGCGGGTAATGAGCAGTTCTTC. This translates into CASRPPRIAGNEQFF. V and J are TRBV6-6 and TRBJ2-1; 7 bases are shared with TRBD2. After removal of 6 bases from V and 7 bases from J, the junction contained 12 bases not matched to a gene. CDR3 length equals 15 residues. Per the germline V gene, CDR1 is MNHNY and CDR2 is SVGAGI (reference sequence).

Ten or more counts support this clonotype. The genes are TRBV29-1 and TRBJ2-4; the D gene is possibly TRBD2 (5 bases). This CDR3 is 12 amino acids long. Deletions cut 6 bases from V and 6 bases from J, with 12 bases between. Germline V gene sequence: CDR1 SQVTM, CDR2 ANQGSEA. The CDR3: CSVASSGNIQYF. CDR3 nucleotides: TGCAGCGTCGCCTCCAGCGGAAACATTCAGTACTTC.

The rearrangement links TRBV18 to TRBJ2-7; possible D gene TRBD2, 6 bases. V lost 5 bases, J lost 4 bases, and 12 bases lay in between. Looked up from germline, CDR1 is KGHSH and CDR2 is LQKENI. The CDR3 consists of 13 residues. The CDR3, as DNA: TGTGCCAGCTCAACCCCCGGAGGGTACGAGCAGTACTTC. This codes for CASSTPGGYEQYF.

The chain uses TRBV5-1 and TRBJ2-2; 11 bases map to TRBD2. Trimming removed 1 base from V and 4 bases from J; junction bases left unmatched: 9. Germline V lookup: CDR1 SGHRS, CDR2 YFSETQ. This CDR3 spans 18 amino acids. CDR3 amino acids: CASSLNPSGGSSTGELFF. CDR3 in DNA: TGCGCCAGCAGCTTGAATCCTAGCGGGGGGTCGAGCACCGGGGAGCTGTTTTTT. The full variable domain, its missing parts supplied by reference TRBV5-1 and TRBJ2-2, is KAGVTQTPRYLIKTRGQQVTLSCSPISGHRSVSWYQQTPGQGLQFLFEYFSETQRNKGNFPGRFSGRQFSNSRSEMNVSTLELGDSALYLCASSLNPSGGSSTGELFFGEGSRLTVL.

The chain couples TRBV7-3 to TRBJ2-1, with 11 bases fitting TRBD1. The CDR3 is 15 residues long. Trimming took 5 bases from V and 8 from J; bases not matched to a gene: 8. CDR1 SGHTA and CDR2 FQGTGA come from the germline V gene. In DNA, the CDR3 is TGTGCCAGCAGCGGCCCGGGACAGGGGGTCCATGAGCAGTTCTTC. Translating gives CASSGPGQGVHEQFF.

The V and J genes are TRBV7-8 and TRBJ2-4, with TRBD1 matching over 8 bases. The J call is in doubt because the DNA end fits TRBJ2-7 better. The germline V gene encodes CDR1 SGHVS and CDR2 FQNEAQ. CDR3 length: 15 amino acids. CDR3 loop: CASSNPGQASYEQYF. CDR3 coding DNA: TGTGCCAGCAGCAACCCGGGACAGGCCTCCTACGAGCAGTACTTC.

J is TRBJ1-1 and V is TRBV3-1; D possibly corresponds to TRBD1 (5 bases). The CDR3 runs to 12 residues. V gave up 7 bases and J gave up 8 bases, with 14 bases separating them. CDR1 and CDR2 from the germline V gene are LGHDT and YNNKEL (reference sequence). The DNA of the CDR3 is TGTGCCAGCATTTCCTCTGGGGCAGAAGCTTTCTTT. As protein: CASISSGAEAFF.

V and J are TRBV4-3 and TRBJ2-1; D not resolved. CDR1 and CDR2 from the germline V gene are LGHNA and YSLEER. The CDR3 totals 14 residues. V lost 0 bases and J 8 bases, leaving 11 bases between the germline ends. Here the CDR3 DNA reads TGCGCCAGCAGCCAAGAGTCACAAGTGGATGAGCAGTTCTTC. Protein product: CASSQESQVDEQFF.

A few counts support this clonotype. The chain is built from TRBV7-9 and TRBJ2-7; no clear D. The germline V gene has CDR1 SEHNR and CDR2 FQNEAQ (reference sequence). V lost 6 bases, J lost 4 bases, and 10 bases lay in between. The CDR3 sequence is 12 residues long. Here the CDR3 reads CASSWSVYEQYF. The CDR3 DNA reads as TGTGCCAGCAGTTGGTCAGTGTACGAGCAGTACTTC.

This clonotype appeared many times. The chain combines TRBV7-9 with TRBJ2-3, with 9 bases lining up with TRBD2. The V segment lost 5 bases and the J segment 2 bases; nucleotides outside the gene matches: 5. CDR3 size: 15 residues. Germline CDR1 reads SEHNR; CDR2 reads FQNEAQ (reference sequence). CDR3 sequence (DNA): TGTGCCAGCAGCATCAGCGGGGGGCCCACAGATACGCAGTATTTT. It encodes CASSISGGPTDTQYF.

This clonotype was counted between two and nine times. The chain is built from TRBV20-1 and TRBJ2-5; 7 positions agree with TRBD1. The trim removed 0 bases at V and 4 bases at J, leaving 5 bases unmatched. CDR1 is DFQATT, CDR2 SNEGSKA, per germline (reference sequence). CDR3 length: 14 residues. The CDR3 reads CSARDPRGTETQYF. The DNA for the CDR3 is TGCAGTGCTAGAGATCCCAGGGGGACAGAGACCCAGTACTTC.

This clonotype was seen a handful of times. This chain links TRBV6-6 with TRBJ2-7; D remains ambiguous. The CDR3 runs to 14 residues. Germline CDR1 and CDR2: MNHNY and SVGAGI (reference sequence). V lost 6 bases and J 4 bases, leaving 16 bases between the germline ends. Here the CDR3 DNA reads TGTGCCAGCAGCCCGACTTCGGTTCCTTACGAGCAGTACTTC. This translates into CASSPTSVPYEQYF.

This clonotype has more than one count but fewer than ten. The chain is built from TRBV6-2 or TRBV6-3 and TRBJ2-7; D might be TRBD2 (5 bases). Germline V gives CDR1 MNHEY, CDR2 SVGEGT. This CDR3 spans 15 amino acids. Trimming shortened V by 8 bases and J by 0 bases, and 17 bases separated the two germline ends. The CDR3 nucleotides are TGTGCCAGCGGTGGAACGTCGGGGTTCTCCTACGAGCAGTACTTC. This translates into CASGGTSGFSYEQYF.

The chain links TRBV5-1 to TRBJ1-2, with 10 bases lining up with TRBD1. The V segment lost 4 bases and the J segment 10 bases; nucleotides outside the gene matches: 7. Germline V gene sequence: CDR1 SGHRS, CDR2 YFSETQ. This CDR3 has 13 amino acids. The CDR3 DNA reads as TGCGCCAGCAGCACGGGGACAGGGGACTCCTACACCTTC. It yields the protein CASSTGTGDSYTF.

A single count supports this clonotype. This rearrangement joins TRBV9 to TRBJ1-2; 10 bases agree with TRBD1. J gave up 8 bases and V 7 bases, and 8 bases lay outside the gene matches. CDR3 length: 13 residues. CDR1 and CDR2 (germline): SGDLS, YYNGEE. The CDR3 reads CASGWTGGGGYTF. In nucleotides, the CDR3 is TGTGCCAGCGGCTGGACAGGGGGTGGAGGCTACACCTTC.

This clonotype was counted a few times. The V call is TRBV20-1, the J call TRBJ2-1; 8 bases match TRBD2. Germline trimming cut 6 bases from V and 3 bases from J; bases unmatched to any gene: 7. The CDR3 extends over 14 amino acids. The germline V gene encodes CDR1 DFQATT and CDR2 SNEGSKA (reference sequence). The CDR3: CSARPSGLYNEQFF. The CDR3, as DNA: TGCAGTGCCCGGCCTAGCGGGCTCTACAATGAGCAGTTCTTC.

In this sample, this clonotype turned up a few times. The V gene is TRBV3-1, the J gene TRBJ2-7, with D uncertain. The CDR3 runs 14 residues. V gave up 4 bases and J gave up 3 bases, with 13 bases separating them. CDR1 is LGHDT and CDR2 is YNNKEL in the germline V gene (reference sequence). This CDR3 is CASSRGQKNYEQYF. CDR3 DNA: TGTGCCAGCAGCCGTGGGCAGAAAAACTACGAGCAGTACTTC.

The J gene is TRBJ1-2, the V gene TRBV12-3 or TRBV12-4; D ambiguous. This CDR3 spans 14 amino acids. Trimming took 5 bases from V and 7 from J, leaving 17 bases between them. The CDR3: CASSRRLGAIGYTF. CDR3 DNA sequence: TGTGCCAGCAGTAGGAGATTGGGAGCTATTGGCTACACCTTC.